The 31 T cell receptor beta chains in this list originate from one sample, sequenced in a study of blood T cell repertoires in COVID-19. Libraries were prepared by immunoSEQ multiplex PCR; TCRdb keeps only in-frame clonotypes and omits some of them. The table lists about 260,000 clones, around four fifths of them singletons. The source material was peripheral blood. The receptors here all came from a man between 60 and 70 years old with acute or convalescent COVID-19.

The V gene is TRBV6-2 or TRBV6-3, the J gene TRBJ2-4, with 7 bases lining up with TRBD1. This CDR3 spans 14 amino acids. From germline, CDR1 is MNHEY and CDR2 SVGEGT. Unmatched junction bases numbered 12, after V lost 6 bases and J lost 10 bases. The CDR3 region is CASSGQAGKEIQYF. The CDR3 coding sequence is TGTGCCAGCAGCGGACAGGCGGGCAAAGAGATTCAGTACTTC.

The chain has TRBV7-2 and TRBJ1-1, with unresolved D. The CDR3 consists of 21 residues. Germline V CDR1 and CDR2: SGHTA, FQGNSA. Trimming pared 0 bases from V and 5 bases from J, leaving 31 bases between. CDR3 loop: CASSLARGFSGSKRERTEAFF. CDR3 nucleotides: TGTGCCAGCAGCTTAGCCCGGGGTTTTTCCGGGAGTAAGAGGGAACGAACTGAAGCTTTCTTT. Based on the CDR3 plus reference TRBV7-2 and TRBJ1-1, the full variable domain is GAGVSQSPSNKVTEKGKDVELRCDPISGHTALYWYRQSLGQGLEFLIYFQGNSAPDKSGLPSDRFSAERTGGSVSTLTIQRTQQEDSAVYLCASSLARGFSGSKRERTEAFFGQGTRLTVV.

This clone has only a few counts. The chain is built from TRBV29-1 and TRBJ2-7; a possible D gene is TRBD2 (5 bases). Trimming took 6 bases from V and 4 from J, leaving 10 bases between them. The CDR3 is 11 amino acids. Germline-derived CDR1 and CDR2 are SQVTM and ANQGSEA. The CDR3 DNA is TGCAGCGTGACGAGCGGATACGAGCAGTACTTC. Its translation: CSVTSGYEQYF.

Written as DNA, the CDR3 is TGCAGCGGGAGCGGCGGGACAGATACGCAGTATTTT. Translated, it gives CSGSGGTDTQYF. The chain links TRBV29-1 to TRBJ2-3; TRBD2 is a possible D gene (5 bases). This CDR3 contains 12 residues. V was shortened by 7 bases and J by 3 bases, with 11 bases between the two germline ends. CDR1 is SQVTM and CDR2 is ANQGSEA in the germline V gene.

This clone turned up a few times. The chain is built from TRBV6-6 and TRBJ2-5; D not certain. The V end lost 0 bases, the J end lost 2 bases, and 7 bases lay between the germline ends. This CDR3 is 14 amino acids long. The V gene's germline CDR1 is MNHNY and CDR2 SVGAGI (reference sequence). The CDR3 loop is CASSYSYRQETQYF. In DNA, the CDR3 is TGTGCCAGCAGTTACTCTTACAGACAAGAGACCCAGTACTTC.

The chain recombines TRBV5-1 with TRBJ1-1, with D hard to call. Trimming took off 2 bases at V and 4 bases at J, with 12 bases between the two ends. CDR3 length: 14 residues. Germline V lookup: CDR1 SGHRS, CDR2 YFSETQ. CDR3 nucleotides: TGCGCCAGCAGCTTAGGTAACAGCCGCACTGAAGCTTTCTTT. This translates into CASSLGNSRTEAFF.

This clone was seen a single time. This chain connects TRBV5-1 to TRBJ2-7; possible D gene TRBD1, 6 bases. Germline V gene sequence: CDR1 SGHRS, CDR2 YFSETQ. The CDR3 sequence is 15 residues long. With 4 bases removed from V and 7 bases from J, the gap between germline ends came to 21 bases. The CDR3 loop reads CASSLGTGVQGEQYF. In nucleotides, the CDR3 is TGCGCCAGCAGCCTGGGGACCGGGGTTCAGGGGGAGCAGTACTTC.

The rearrangement uses TRBV6-1 and TRBJ2-7, with 8 positions matching TRBD2. Germline V gene sequence: CDR1 MNHNS, CDR2 SASEGT. The CDR3 consists of 15 residues. J was trimmed by 5 bases and V by 2 bases; bases with no gene match: 8. CDR3 bases: TGTGCCAGCAGTGAATGGGGCGGGAGGAAACACGAGCAGTACTTC. It is translated as CASSEWGGRKHEQYF.

This clone was counted once. The chain joins TRBV7-6 to TRBJ1-6, with D perhaps TRBD1 (5 bases). Trimming removed 3 bases from V and 7 bases from J, with 13 bases in between. The CDR3 contains 15 residues. Germline CDR1 is SGHVS and CDR2 is FNYEAQ. CDR3 sequence (DNA): TGTGCCAGCAGCTTGGGGCAGGGTGGGAATTCACCCCTCCACTTT. Translated, it gives CASSLGQGGNSPLHF.

The J gene is TRBJ1-5, the V gene TRBV7-8; D possibly corresponds to TRBD1 (6 bases). The ends were cut back, 5 bases at V and 0 bases at J, with 14 bases in the middle. This CDR3 contains 16 residues. Germline V CDR1 and CDR2: SGHVS, FQNEAQ. The chain's CDR3 is CASSVDSRYSNQPQHF. CDR3 nucleotide sequence: TGTGCCAGCAGCGTGGACAGCCGGTATAGCAATCAGCCCCAGCATTTT.

V gene TRBV7-8 combines with J gene TRBJ2-1; 9 bases match TRBD2. V trimming: 0 bases; J trimming: 5 bases; junction bases outside the gene matches: 11. Germline loops: CDR1 SGHVS, CDR2 FQNEAQ. The CDR3 has 18 residues. The CDR3 nucleotides read TGTGCCAGCAGCTTAGCGGCCCCCGGCGGGAGGGGGCACAATGAGCAGTTCTTC. Its translation is CASSLAAPGGRGHNEQFF.

The chain employs TRBV19 and TRBJ1-5, with D possibly matching TRBD1 (5 bases). The CDR3 runs to 15 residues. The germline V gene has CDR1 LNHDA and CDR2 SQIVND (reference sequence). The germline V and J ends were trimmed by 5 bases and 4 bases, with 15 bases remaining between them. The DNA for the CDR3 is TGTGCCAGTAGTCCCGTTGGGGCAACTAATCAGCCCCAGCATTTT. Its translation is CASSPVGATNQPQHF. The full variable domain, rest sourced from reference TRBV19 and TRBJ1-5, is DGGITQSPKYLFRKEGQNVTLSCEQNLNHDAMYWYRQDPGQGLRLIYYSQIVNDFQKGDIAEGYSVSREKKESFPLTVTSAQKNPTAFYLCASSPVGATNQPQHFGDGTRLSIL.

The chain uses TRBV5-1 and TRBJ2-1, with D tentatively TRBD2 (7 bases). The CDR3 length is 15 residues. The V end lost 1 base, the J end lost 10 bases, and 18 bases lay between the germline ends. Germline CDR1 and CDR2: SGHRS and YFSETQ. In nucleotides, the CDR3 is TGCGCCAGCAGCTTGAGAACAGGGAAGGGAGGGGAGCAGTTCTTC. Its protein product is CASSLRTGKGGEQFF. Filled out from reference TRBV5-1 and TRBJ2-1, the complete variable domain reads KAGVTQTPRYLIKTRGQQVTLSCSPISGHRSVSWYQQTPGQGLQFLFEYFSETQRNKGNFPGRFSGRQFSNSRSEMNVSTLELGDSALYLCASSLRTGKGGEQFFGPGTRLTVL.

V usage is TRBV5-4 and J usage is TRBJ2-2; no clear D gene. Germline CDR1 and CDR2: SGHNT and YYREEE (reference sequence). Trimming took 1 base from V and 0 from J, leaving 7 bases between them. This CDR3 is built from 15 residues. DNA for the CDR3: TGTGCCAGCAGCTTGTTCGGTTCGAACACCGGGGAGCTGTTTTTT. It codes for CASSLFGSNTGELFF.

This rearrangement joins TRBV9 to TRBJ1-2; perhaps TRBD1 as D (5 bases). V was shortened by 0 bases and J by 4 bases, with 16 bases between the two germline ends. Looked up from germline, CDR1 is SGDLS and CDR2 is YYNGEE. This CDR3 comprises 16 residues. CDR3 sequence reads: CASSVAPGRATYGYTF. The DNA for the CDR3 is TGTGCCAGCAGCGTAGCCCCGGGCAGGGCGACCTATGGCTACACCTTC.

The V call is TRBV10-3, the J call TRBJ2-7; D is possibly TRBD2 (6 bases). V was clipped by 2 bases and J by 2 bases, with 13 bases between them. Germline V lookup: CDR1 ENHRY, CDR2 SYGVKD. The CDR3 runs 15 residues. The CDR3 bases are TGTGCCATCAGTGAGGTGGCTAGCGTAGCCTACGAGCAGTACTTC. It specifies CAISEVASVAYEQYF.

In this sample, this clone turned up a few times. The chain uses TRBV7-8 and TRBJ1-6; TRBD1 agrees at 8 bases. V lost 1 base and J lost 13; bases outside the gene matches: 0. From germline, CDR1 is SGHVS and CDR2 FQNEAQ. The CDR3 is 12 residues long. CDR3 region: CASSLDRGPLHF. CDR3 nucleotides: TGTGCCAGCAGCTTAGACAGGGGGCCCCTCCACTTT.

The gene calls are TRBV28 and TRBJ2-2; 8 nucleotides align to TRBD1. CDR1 MDHEN and CDR2 SYDVKM come from the germline V gene. V was pared by 4 bases and J by 4 bases, with 5 bases of the junction left unmatched. The CDR3 is 15 residues long. The CDR3 DNA reads TGTGCCAGCAGTTCGGGACAGGCGATCACCGGGGAGCTGTTTTTT. As protein: CASSSGQAITGELFF.

This chain joins TRBV11-3 and TRBJ1-1, with a tentative D call TRBD1 (5 bases). The ends were cut back, 3 bases at V and 2 bases at J, with 7 bases in the middle. The CDR3 contains 13 residues. CDR1 SGHNT and CDR2 YENEEA come from the germline V gene. DNA for the CDR3: TGTGCCAGCAGCTTTGACAGTAACACTGAAGCTTTCTTT. Protein: CASSFDSNTEAFF.

V usage is TRBV11-2 and J usage is TRBJ1-1, with 8 bases identical to TRBD1. J lost 4 bases, V lost 2 bases, and 6 bases had no gene match. This CDR3 spans 15 amino acids. CDR1 and CDR2 (germline): SGHAT, FQNNGV. The CDR3 protein is CASSLQGAGGTEAFF. The CDR3 bases are TGTGCCAGCAGCTTACAGGGGGCCGGGGGCACTGAAGCTTTCTTT.

The V and J genes are TRBV12-3 or TRBV12-4 and TRBJ1-2; the D gene is possibly TRBD1 (6 bases). CDR3 length: 13 residues. V was clipped by 4 bases and J by 7 bases, with 13 bases between them. The CDR3 bases are TGTGCCAGCAGTTCAGCAGGGGTTTCTGGCTACACCTTC. Protein sequence: CASSSAGVSGYTF.

The chain is built from TRBV20-1 and TRBJ2-1; a weak D match, TRBD2 (5 bases). V gave up 5 bases and J gave up 11 bases, with 13 bases separating them. Germline CDR1 DFQATT, CDR2 SNEGSKA (reference sequence). The length of the CDR3 is 11 residues. CDR3: CSARGIPQQFF. In DNA form, the CDR3 reads TGCAGTGCTCGGGGAATACCCCAGCAGTTCTTC.

This clone was seen only once. The V gene is TRBV27, the J gene TRBJ2-7; 8 nucleotides agree with TRBD2. The CDR3 is made up of 14 amino acids. The germline V gene has CDR1 MNHEY and CDR2 SMNVEV (reference sequence). The V and J ends lost 6 bases and 2 bases, in that order; junction bases with no gene match: 6. The CDR3 DNA reads as TGTGCCAGCAGGTCCGGGGGGGTCCCCTACGAGCAGTACTTC. Its translation is CASRSGGVPYEQYF.

A remark on this clone: Mismatch with germline at one junction end may stem from a read error. This chain joins TRBV5-1 and TRBJ2-5, with 10 bases aligning to TRBD1. The CDR3 has 17 amino acids. Germline-derived CDR1 and CDR2 are SGHRS and YFSETQ. Here the CDR3 reads CASSLVGQGFGQETQYF. For the CDR3, the DNA is TGCGCCAGCAGTTTGGTGGGACAGGGGTTCGGCCAAGAGACCCAGTACTTC.

This clone was seen a single time. V is TRBV9 and J is TRBJ2-3; TRBD1 aligns across 7 bases. The ends lost 0 bases at V and 4 bases at J; junction bases unmatched: 5. The CDR3 has 15 amino acids. In germline, CDR1 is SGDLS, CDR2 YYNGEE. DNA for the CDR3: TGTGCCAGCAGCGTAGCTGTAGGGGGCGCAGATACGCAGTATTTT. This codes for CASSVAVGGADTQYF.

V usage is TRBV19 and J usage is TRBJ2-1; D might be TRBD2 (5 bases). This CDR3 is built from 13 residues. CDR1 is LNHDA, CDR2 SQIVND, per germline (reference sequence). The V end was cut by 5 bases, the J end by 4 bases, with 9 bases between. CDR3 sequence: CASSPLDYNEQFF. CDR3 nucleotide sequence: TGTGCCAGTAGTCCACTAGATTACAATGAGCAGTTCTTC.

The chain uses TRBV6-5 and TRBJ2-2; TRBD2 aligns across 12 bases. The CDR3 covers 15 residues. V dropped 6 bases and J dropped 6; count of bases not matched to a gene: 5. In germline, CDR1 is MNHEY, CDR2 SVGAGI. DNA of the CDR3: TGTGCCAGCAGCCCGACTAGCGGGAGCCCCGGGGAGCTGTTTTTT. Amino acid sequence: CASSPTSGSPGELFF.

This clone has a single count. The gene calls are TRBV5-1 and TRBJ1-4; D gene unclear. Trimming stripped 4 bases from V and 8 bases from J, with 12 bases between. Looked up from germline, CDR1 is SGHRS and CDR2 is YFSETQ. The CDR3 covers 13 residues. Here the CDR3 reads CASSMTTGEKLFF. CDR3 nucleotide sequence: TGCGCCAGCAGCATGACCACGGGGGAAAAACTGTTTTTT.

V gene TRBV6-5 combines with J gene TRBJ2-2; tentative D call: TRBD1 (6 bases). Germline assignment: CDR1 MNHEY and CDR2 SVGAGI. The ends were cut back, 0 bases at V and 7 bases at J, with 15 bases in the middle. The CDR3 contains 16 residues. The CDR3 is CASSYSYRVDVGELFF. As DNA, the CDR3 is TGTGCCAGCAGTTACTCCTACAGGGTAGACGTCGGGGAGCTGTTTTTT.

J is TRBJ2-7 and V is TRBV28; 7 bases fit TRBD1. After removal of 3 bases from V and 6 bases from J, the junction contained 8 bases not matched to a gene. Germline V gene data show CDR1 as MDHEN and CDR2 as SYDVKM. The CDR3 is 14 amino acids. The DNA for the CDR3 is TGTGCCAGCAGTTTTCCCGACAGGGTGGGCGAGCAGTACTTC. As protein: CASSFPDRVGEQYF.

This chain joins TRBV7-3 and TRBJ2-5; 8 bases fit TRBD1. The CDR3 runs 15 residues. Germline lookup yields CDR1 SGHTA and CDR2 FQGTGA. Trimming cost V 1 base and J 7 bases; bases outside gene matches: 8. CDR3 residues: CASSLRGDRTATQYF. The CDR3 nucleotides read TGTGCCAGCAGCTTAAGGGGGGACAGGACCGCGACCCAGTACTTC. The whole variable domain, filled in from reference TRBV7-3 and TRBJ2-5, reads GAGVSQTPSNKVTEKGKYVELRCDPISGHTALYWYRQSLGQGPEFLIYFQGTGAADDSGLPNDRFFAVRPEGSVSTLKIQRTERGDSAVYLCASSLRGDRTATQYFGPGTRLLVL.